This entry lists 25 T cell receptor beta chains sequenced from one sample in a study of T cell repertoires in cytomegalovirus infection. MiXCR was run by TCRdb on the reads, yielding one entry per CDR3 protein. The data contain about 740,000 distinct CDR3 sequences, about 40% of them seen just once; the ten biggest clones take up 2.5% to 3.5%. Sequencing was carried out using PBMCs. The origin of the receptors is a human donor in good health (CMV status not recorded). Some clones in this sample may be carry-over from other donors' samples.

The rearrangement joins TRBV7-2 to TRBJ1-2, with 7 bases matching TRBD1. The V segment lost 1 base and the J segment 7 bases; nucleotides outside the gene matches: 6. Germline lookup yields CDR1 SGHTA and CDR2 FQGNSA. The CDR3 extends over 14 amino acids. The CDR3 coding sequence is TGTGCCAGCAGCTTAGTCCCCCAGGGGGGTGGCTACACCTTC. This gives the protein CASSLVPQGGGYTF.

The chain carries TRBV19 and TRBJ2-7; the D gene could be TRBD1 or TRBD2 (6 bases each). CDR3 length equals 15 residues. Trimming pared 3 bases from V and 3 bases from J, leaving 15 bases between. Germline V lookup: CDR1 LNHDA, CDR2 SQIVND (reference sequence). The CDR3 spells CASSIRGLKFYEQYF. The DNA for the CDR3 is TGTGCCAGTAGTATCCGGGGGCTGAAGTTCTACGAGCAGTACTTC.

This clonotype was observed a few times. The rearrangement joins TRBV29-1 to TRBJ1-2; weak D call: TRBD1 (6 bases). Germline V CDR1 and CDR2: SQVTM, ANQGSEA. The V end was cut by 4 bases, the J end by 2 bases, with 14 bases between. CDR3 size: 14 residues. CDR3 sequence: CSVGGRGRNYGYTF. CDR3 in DNA: TGCAGCGTTGGGGGCAGGGGTCGGAACTATGGCTACACCTTC. The entire variable domain, with the rest obtained from reference TRBV29-1 and TRBJ1-2, is as follows: SAVISQKPSRDICQRGTSLTIQCQVDSQVTMMFWYRQQPGQSLTLIATANQGSEATYESGFVIDKFPISRPNLTFSTLTVSNMSPEDSSIYLCSVGGRGRNYGYTFGSGTRLTVV.

This clonotype has more than one count but fewer than ten. The chain is built from TRBV11-2 and TRBJ2-6, with 10 positions matching TRBD1. With V trimmed by 5 bases and J by 0 bases, 7 bases remained unmatched. CDR1 is SGHAT and CDR2 is FQNNGV in the germline V gene. The CDR3 has 18 amino acids. DNA of the CDR3: TGTGCCAGCAGCATTAGACAGGGGGCGACCTCTGGGGCCAACGTCCTGACTTTC. Its protein product is CASSIRQGATSGANVLTF. Variable domain in full (rest from reference TRBV11-2 and TRBJ2-6): EAGVAQSPRYKIIEKRQSVAFWCNPISGHATLYWYQQILGQGPKLLIQFQNNGVVDDSQLPKDRFSAERLKGVDSTLKIQPAKLEDSAVYLCASSIRQGATSGANVLTFGAGSRLTVL.

The chain combines TRBV6-1 with TRBJ2-5; 9 nucleotides align to TRBD1. The ends lost 2 bases at V and 1 base at J; junction bases unmatched: 5. Germline CDR1 and CDR2: MNHNS and SASEGT. The CDR3 is made up of 16 amino acids. CDR3 bases: TGTGCCAGCAGTGAAATCGGACAGGGGCTCCAAGAGACCCAGTACTTC. Amino acid sequence: CASSEIGQGLQETQYF.

The J gene is TRBJ1-1, the V gene TRBV19; TRBD1 agrees at 9 bases. Germline trimming cut 6 bases from V and 1 base from J; bases unmatched to any gene: 3. The germline V gene has CDR1 LNHDA and CDR2 SQIVND (reference sequence). The CDR3 contains 14 residues. The DNA of the CDR3 is TGTGCCAGTAGATGGGACAGGGCGAACACTGAAGCTTTCTTT. Its translation: CASRWDRANTEAFF.

The chain is built from TRBV5-1 and TRBJ1-5, with no clear D. This CDR3 has 14 amino acids. CDR1 and CDR2 from the germline V gene are SGHRS and YFSETQ. V dropped 4 bases and J dropped 7 bases, with 15 bases sitting between them. CDR3 nucleotides: TGCGCCAGCAGCCCCGGGGTGATCGGGCAGCCCCAGCATTTT. Residues: CASSPGVIGQPQHF. The full variable domain, rest sourced from reference TRBV5-1 and TRBJ1-5, is KAGVTQTPRYLIKTRGQQVTLSCSPISGHRSVSWYQQTPGQGLQFLFEYFSETQRNKGNFPGRFSGRQFSNSRSEMNVSTLELGDSALYLCASSPGVIGQPQHFGDGTRLSIL.

This chain joins TRBV20-1 and TRBJ2-1, with 13 bases identical to TRBD2. After removal of 5 bases from V and 7 bases from J, the junction contained 29 bases not matched to a gene. The CDR3 covers 22 residues. Germline CDR1 is DFQATT and CDR2 is SNEGSKA (reference sequence). The CDR3 loop reads CSAPRASVPRTSGRYGPNEQFF. CDR3 in DNA: TGCAGTGCTCCCCGTGCGTCAGTTCCTAGGACTAGCGGGAGATACGGGCCAAATGAGCAGTTCTTC.

The chain links TRBV4-2 to TRBJ1-5; TRBD1 might be the D (5 bases). V was shortened by 0 bases and J by 10 bases, with 16 bases between the two germline ends. This CDR3 is built from 15 residues. CDR1 LGHNA and CDR2 YNFKEQ come from the germline V gene. In DNA, the CDR3 is TGTGCCAGCAGCCAAGATTTCGGGGGAAGCGGACCCCAGCATTTT. It yields the protein CASSQDFGGSGPQHF.

V usage is TRBV7-6 and J usage is TRBJ1-4; TRBD1 aligns across 8 bases. The junction had 1 base not matched to a gene; V was cut back by 3 bases and J by 7 bases. The CDR3 consists of 13 residues. Germline V gives CDR1 SGHVS, CDR2 FNYEAQ. The CDR3 nucleotides read TGTGCCAGCAGCTTCAGGGGGCGTGAAAAACTGTTTTTT. Translation gives CASSFRGREKLFF.

As concerns this clonotype: The junction departs from germline at one end; a sequencing error may be responsible. The chain couples TRBV7-9 to TRBJ2-7; D gene uncertain. There are 13 residues in the CDR3. Germline V gene sequence: CDR1 SEHNR, CDR2 FQNEAQ (reference sequence). CDR3 bases: TGTGCCAGCAGCTCCCAACTGGGAAGCGAGAAGTACTTC. Its protein product is CASSSQLGSEKYF.

The chain joins TRBV19 to TRBJ1-2; D unresolved. V lost 5 bases and J 8 bases, leaving 18 bases between the germline ends. This CDR3 has 14 residues. Germline loops: CDR1 LNHDA, CDR2 SQIVND (reference sequence). Here the CDR3 DNA reads TGTGCCAGTAGTGTCGGCCTCGGTTCACGGGGCTACACCTTC. It is translated as CASSVGLGSRGYTF.

This clonotype was recorded a few times. The chain couples TRBV7-9 to TRBJ1-4, with D tentatively TRBD1 (5 bases). This CDR3 is built from 17 residues. Trimming stripped 2 bases from V and 4 bases from J, with 17 bases between. CDR1 is SEHNR and CDR2 is FQNEAQ in the germline V gene (reference sequence). The CDR3 is CASSLYGTPGVNEKLFF. The CDR3 DNA reads as TGTGCCAGCAGCTTATACGGGACCCCTGGAGTTAATGAAAAACTGTTTTTT.

This clonotype occurred a few times. This sequence joins TRBV12-3 or TRBV12-4 and TRBJ1-5; the D gene is possibly TRBD1 (5 bases). The CDR3 runs 15 residues. Trimming pared 5 bases from V and 0 bases from J, leaving 11 bases between. CDR3 amino acids: CASSPGTDSNQPQHF. The DNA for the CDR3 is TGTGCCAGCAGTCCCGGGACCGATAGCAATCAGCCCCAGCATTTT.

The sample holds many counts of this clonotype. This chain connects TRBV28 to TRBJ1-2; maybe TRBD1 (5 bases). Looked up from germline, CDR1 is MDHEN and CDR2 is SYDVKM. The CDR3 extends over 13 amino acids. V was pared by 6 bases and J by 4 bases, with 12 bases between. CDR3 sequence: CASRLQGFYGYTF. DNA for the CDR3: TGTGCCAGCAGACTCCAGGGATTCTATGGCTACACCTTC.

This clonotype has a single count. J is TRBJ2-3 and V is TRBV28, with 11 bases lining up with TRBD2. This CDR3 has 14 residues. Trimming took 7 bases from V and 5 from J; bases not matched to a gene: 5. CDR1 and CDR2 from the germline V gene are MDHEN and SYDVKM. Here the CDR3 reads CASTLGTSGDTQYF. DNA of the CDR3: TGTGCCAGCACCCTGGGGACTAGCGGAGATACGCAGTATTTT.

The chain carries TRBV5-1 and TRBJ1-6; TRBD1 agrees at 7 bases. CDR1 SGHRS and CDR2 YFSETQ come from the germline V gene. After removal of 4 bases from V and 7 bases from J, the junction contained 11 bases not matched to a gene. The CDR3 is 16 amino acids. The CDR3 DNA follows: TGCGCCAGCAGCGCGGACAGGCCTGCTAAAAATTCACCCCTCCACTTT. Its translation is CASSADRPAKNSPLHF.

This clonotype was seen repeatedly, ten times or more. The rearrangement joins TRBV7-8 to TRBJ2-3, with TRBD2 matching over 9 bases. The CDR3 has 15 residues. The ends lost 1 base at V and 2 bases at J; junction bases unmatched: 1. Germline-derived CDR1 and CDR2 are SGHVS and FQNEAQ. For the CDR3, the DNA is TGTGCCAGCAGCTTAGTAGCGGGGGTCACAGATACGCAGTATTTT. Its protein product is CASSLVAGVTDTQYF.

This clonotype was counted between two and nine times. The V call is TRBV19, the J call TRBJ1-2; 8 nucleotides agree with TRBD1. The length of the CDR3 is 16 residues. After removal of 3 bases from V and 8 bases from J, the junction contained 14 bases not matched to a gene. Per germline, CDR1 LNHDA and CDR2 SQIVND (reference sequence). DNA for the CDR3: TGTGCCAGTAGTATTTCACCAGCTGACAGGGGAAACGGCTACACCTTC. It yields the protein CASSISPADRGNGYTF.

The chain has TRBV28 and TRBJ1-5; no clear D. Between the trimmed V and J ends, which lost 2 bases and 5 bases, there was a span of 10 bases. Looked up from germline, CDR1 is MDHEN and CDR2 is SYDVKM. The CDR3 has 14 residues. CDR3 sequence: CASSLEENHQPQHF. CDR3 coding DNA: TGTGCCAGCAGTTTAGAGGAAAACCATCAGCCCCAGCATTTT.

The CDR3 coding sequence is TGTGCCACCAGCAGAGACGGGGAGGGAGGCACTGAAGCTTTCTTT. Translation gives CATSRDGEGGTEAFF. The J gene is TRBJ1-1, the V gene TRBV15, with unresolved D. V lost 0 bases to trimming and J lost 4 bases, with 12 bases between them. CDR1 and CDR2 (germline): LNHNV, YYDKDF (reference sequence). CDR3 length: 15 residues.

The CDR3 here is CASTRTGLYEQYF. CDR3 nucleotides: TGCGCCAGCACCAGGACAGGTCTCTACGAGCAGTACTTC. The chain employs TRBV5-1 and TRBJ2-7; 7 bases map to TRBD1. The V and J ends lost 6 bases and 3 bases, in that order; junction bases with no gene match: 6. This CDR3 is 13 amino acids long. The germline CDR1 and CDR2 sequences are SGHRS and YFSETQ.

The CDR3 coding sequence is TGTGCCAGCAGTAATCCACTCGACAAAACCGAGGACTACGAGCAGTACTTC. Translation gives CASSNPLDKTEDYEQYF. The genes are TRBV28 and TRBJ2-7; D is ambiguous. The CDR3 totals 17 residues. Trimming took 5 bases from V and 3 from J, leaving 23 bases between them. CDR1 MDHEN and CDR2 SYDVKM come from the germline V gene.

This clonotype was observed a few times. The rearrangement uses TRBV7-2 and TRBJ1-1, with D unclear. Germline CDR1 reads SGHTA; CDR2 reads FQGNSA. The V end lost 4 bases, the J end lost 2 bases, and 14 bases lay between the germline ends. There are 15 residues in the CDR3. CDR3 sequence (DNA): TGTGCCAGCAGCTCGAGGTCAACCCGCAACACTGAAGCTTTCTTT. Protein product: CASSSRSTRNTEAFF.

This rearrangement joins TRBV28 to TRBJ1-1, with D uncertain. V was cut by 7 bases and J by 4 bases, with 13 bases left in between. The CDR3 consists of 13 residues. CDR1 MDHEN and CDR2 SYDVKM come from the germline V gene. The CDR3 here is CASTERGSTEAFF. The CDR3 DNA follows: TGTGCCAGCACCGAACGAGGGAGCACTGAAGCTTTCTTT.